The rows below give T cell receptor beta chains drawn from one sample of a study of neurological immune-mediated disorders. TCRdb re-called the 5' RACE reads with MiXCR, one entry per CDR3 protein. The profile shows under 35,000 distinct CDR3 sequences, roughly 23% of them singletons. Sequencing was performed on CD4+ T cells from blood. All receptors come from a man in his fifties with HTLV-1-associated myelopathy (HAM/TSP). The conserved cysteine and the conserved F or W are not part of the CDR3 here. D genes are given only for firm matches.

d_call: TRBD2; j_call: TRBJ2-3; v_call: TRBV19; cdr3_aa: ATRLAGDTQY
d_call: -; j_call: TRBJ1-1; v_call: TRBV29-1; cdr3_aa: SVEVRGTEAF
d_call: -; j_call: TRBJ2-7; v_call: TRBV6-5; cdr3_aa: ASSYSRASSYEQY
d_call: TRBD1; j_call: TRBJ2-7; v_call: TRBV6-6; cdr3_aa: ASRTGTGVEQY
d_call: TRBD1; j_call: TRBJ2-5; v_call: TRBV12-3/TRBV12-4; cdr3_aa: ASSSTGGGETQY
d_call: -; j_call: TRBJ2-1; v_call: TRBV12-3/TRBV12-4; cdr3_aa: ASSIRQEYNEQF
d_call: -; j_call: TRBJ2-1; v_call: TRBV7-7; cdr3_aa: ASSPSTGTYNEQF
d_call: -; j_call: TRBJ1-1; v_call: TRBV29-1; cdr3_aa: SVADTVTEAF
d_call: -; j_call: TRBJ1-2; v_call: TRBV20-1; cdr3_aa: SGYHSGYT
d_call: TRBD1; j_call: TRBJ2-7; v_call: TRBV7-8; cdr3_aa: ASSLPGQGYEQY
d_call: -; j_call: TRBJ2-5; v_call: TRBV5-1; cdr3_aa: ASSLEETQY
d_call: -; j_call: TRBJ1-1; v_call: TRBV5-1; cdr3_aa: ASSLEQAAEAF
d_call: -; j_call: TRBJ2-7; v_call: TRBV13; cdr3_aa: ASSLPQGRSYEQY
d_call: TRBD1; j_call: TRBJ1-1; v_call: TRBV5-1; cdr3_aa: ASSLVAAGGEAF
d_call: -; j_call: -; v_call: TRBV12-3/TRBV12-4; cdr3_aa: ASTPLSNQPQY
d_call: -; j_call: TRBJ2-3; v_call: TRBV24-1; cdr3_aa: ATSDFPGGISDTQY
d_call: -; j_call: TRBJ1-6; v_call: TRBV20-1; cdr3_aa: SASVPGADNSPLH
d_call: -; j_call: TRBJ2-5; v_call: TRBV20-1; cdr3_aa: SARLLPVEY
d_call: -; j_call: TRBJ2-3; v_call: TRBV29-1; cdr3_aa: SVEVGTDTQY
d_call: -; j_call: TRBJ1-1; v_call: TRBV5-5; cdr3_aa: ASSRWRGTEAF
d_call: TRBD2; j_call: TRBJ2-6; v_call: TRBV20-1; cdr3_aa: SARTSGPSSGANVLT
d_call: -; j_call: TRBJ2-7; v_call: TRBV5-1; cdr3_aa: ASSSGISVYEQY
d_call: TRBD2; j_call: TRBJ2-2; v_call: TRBV6-5; cdr3_aa: ASSATPSGRSTGELF
d_call: -; j_call: TRBJ2-1; v_call: TRBV7-2; cdr3_aa: ASSLGGGGPISYNEQF
d_call: -; j_call: TRBJ1-3; v_call: TRBV5-1; cdr3_aa: ASSLGSSVNTIY
d_call: -; j_call: TRBJ2-5; v_call: TRBV20-1; cdr3_aa: SALLGRETQY
d_call: -; j_call: TRBJ1-1; v_call: TRBV7-6; cdr3_aa: ASSLVRGNTEAF
d_call: -; j_call: TRBJ2-1; v_call: TRBV7-7; cdr3_aa: ASSPAVGSYNEQF
d_call: -; j_call: TRBJ2-7; v_call: TRBV4-1; cdr3_aa: ASSQENNSPYEQY
d_call: TRBD1; j_call: TRBJ2-7; v_call: TRBV12-3/TRBV12-4; cdr3_aa: ASSLRATGGSHEQY
d_call: -; j_call: TRBJ2-3; v_call: TRBV5-1; cdr3_aa: ASSLARGSTDTQY
d_call: TRBD1; j_call: TRBJ1-5; v_call: TRBV24-1; cdr3_aa: ATSESARSTGGSNQPQH
d_call: -; j_call: TRBJ1-1; v_call: TRBV20-1; cdr3_aa: SATGTTVEAF
d_call: -; j_call: TRBJ1-2; v_call: TRBV2; cdr3_aa: ASSERHARSGSGYT
d_call: -; j_call: TRBJ2-7; v_call: TRBV12-5; cdr3_aa: ASGPGPLSSYEQY
d_call: TRBD2; j_call: TRBJ2-3; v_call: TRBV5-5; cdr3_aa: ASSVRSGKSTDTQY
d_call: TRBD1; j_call: TRBJ1-2; v_call: TRBV12-3/TRBV12-4; cdr3_aa: ASSSPGTGNGGYT
d_call: -; j_call: TRBJ2-1; v_call: TRBV4-1; cdr3_aa: ATRRLPSSYNEQF
d_call: -; j_call: TRBJ1-1; v_call: TRBV18; cdr3_aa: ASSKVQMNTEAF
d_call: -; j_call: TRBJ1-2; v_call: TRBV18; cdr3_aa: ASSPPMRQAGYT
d_call: TRBD2; j_call: TRBJ2-3; v_call: TRBV5-5; cdr3_aa: ASSFSGGAGGDTQY
d_call: -; j_call: TRBJ2-1; v_call: TRBV29-1; cdr3_aa: SVDGTSSYNEQF
d_call: -; j_call: TRBJ2-3; v_call: TRBV5-1; cdr3_aa: ASSLEGVRTDTQY
d_call: -; j_call: TRBJ1-5; v_call: TRBV6-5; cdr3_aa: ASSYSSTVASNQPQH
d_call: -; j_call: TRBJ1-5; v_call: TRBV20-1; cdr3_aa: SARAVPNQPQH
d_call: TRBD1; j_call: TRBJ1-2; v_call: TRBV3-1; cdr3_aa: ASSHRGIEGYT
d_call: -; j_call: TRBJ1-2; v_call: TRBV6-1; cdr3_aa: ASSESSQIANYGYT
d_call: TRBD2; j_call: TRBJ2-2; v_call: TRBV7-2; cdr3_aa: ASSLVPSGGASGELF
d_call: -; j_call: TRBJ1-5; v_call: TRBV3-1; cdr3_aa: ASSQGIGINQPQH
d_call: -; j_call: TRBJ2-5; v_call: TRBV2; cdr3_aa: ASSEQQGSETQY
d_call: -; j_call: TRBJ1-1; v_call: TRBV6-6; cdr3_aa: ASSSDTRLGVEAF
d_call: -; j_call: TRBJ2-7; v_call: TRBV15; cdr3_aa: ATSRGLVQAYEQY
d_call: -; j_call: TRBJ2-2; v_call: TRBV20-1; cdr3_aa: SAPSRRQSTGELF
d_call: TRBD1; j_call: TRBJ1-3; v_call: TRBV12-3/TRBV12-4; cdr3_aa: ASSSKGQGGNTIY
d_call: -; j_call: TRBJ1-3; v_call: TRBV15; cdr3_aa: ATSRDPPGVGNTIY
d_call: -; j_call: TRBJ2-7; v_call: TRBV12-3/TRBV12-4; cdr3_aa: ASTNPPAREQY
d_call: -; j_call: TRBJ1-5; v_call: TRBV7-9; cdr3_aa: ASSLGPYSNQPQH
d_call: -; j_call: TRBJ2-3; v_call: TRBV29-1; cdr3_aa: SLEDGTDTQY
d_call: -; j_call: TRBJ2-3; v_call: TRBV9; cdr3_aa: ASRPAGGNTQY